The present T cell receptor (beta chain) was sequenced within a study of T cells in Graves' hyperthyroidism and ophthalmopathy. Trimming pared 5 bases from V and 5 bases from J, leaving 12 bases between. The CDR3 extends over 14 amino acids. CDR1 is SGHAT and CDR2 is FQNNGV in the germline V gene. From RNA transcripts, TCR beta CDR3 regions were amplified. The HTBI primer set served for first-round RT-PCR of the TCR CDR3. TCRdb itself ran the multiplex PCR reads through MiXCR, one entry per CDR3 protein. The table lists some 550,000 distinct CDR3 sequences, roughly 16% of them singletons. In this sample, this clonotype turned up many times. The antigen is not known. Thyroid ultrasound and orbital computed tomography, with clinical symptoms and serum thyroxine and TRAb, informed diagnoses. PBMCs came from more than 9.5 ml fresh peripheral blood. Study outcomes and limitations: Most thyroid clonotypes expanded above 0.001 were also detected in blood. Ophthalmopathy, which appeared later, was predicted by the model a median about 5.9 months before onset.

This chain links TRBV11-2 with TRBJ1-4; maybe TRBD1 (5 bases). Sequenced sample: blood. This receptor was identified in a woman between 40 and 55 years old with Graves' ophthalmopathy. CDR3 residues: CASSPRQTNEKLFF. DNA of the CDR3: TGTGCCAGCAGCCCTCGACAGACGAATGAAAAACTGTTTTTT. The whole variable domain, filled in from reference TRBV11-2 and TRBJ1-4, reads EAGVAQSPRYKIIEKRQSVAFWCNPISGHATLYWYQQILGQGPKLLIQFQNNGVVDDSQLPKDRFSAERLKGVDSTLKIQPAKLEDSAVYLCASSPRQTNEKLFFGSGTQLSVL.